Described below is a single T cell receptor (beta chain) sequence and its context. Germline CDR1 is MDHEN and CDR2 is SYDVKM. V was trimmed by 3 bases and J by 3 bases, leaving 5 bases between them. The CDR3 has 12 amino acids. In the authors' methods: Reference gene primer amplification gave estimated nucleated cell counts. The data were produced by immunoSEQ multiplex PCR, yet TCRdb's version contains in-frame clones alone and is incomplete. V and J calls and clone size are copied from that table; D and trimming were computed from the DNA. The sample carries fewer than 200,000 clones, roughly 79% recorded once. The data were taken from a study of blood T cell repertoires in COVID-19. Study-wide background: The origin of the acute and convalescent COVID-19 samples was the United States, Italy and Spain. T cells, B-cell-depleted T cells, or PBMCs provided the cDNA or gDNA that served as material.

The TCR comes from a woman of 80 years or more with COVID-19, enrolled during active disease. V gene TRBV28 combines with J gene TRBJ1-1; D unclear. The sample was peripheral blood. The CDR3 DNA reads TGTGCCAGCAGTTTGTCGGACACTGAAGCTTTCTTT. It encodes CASSLSDTEAFF. The whole variable domain, remainder taken from reference TRBV28 and TRBJ1-1, is DVKVTQSSRYLVKRTGEKVFLECVQDMDHENMFWYRQDPGLGLRLIYFSYDVKMKEKGDIPEGYSVSREKKERFSLILESASTNQTSMYLCASSLSDTEAFFGQGTRLTVV.